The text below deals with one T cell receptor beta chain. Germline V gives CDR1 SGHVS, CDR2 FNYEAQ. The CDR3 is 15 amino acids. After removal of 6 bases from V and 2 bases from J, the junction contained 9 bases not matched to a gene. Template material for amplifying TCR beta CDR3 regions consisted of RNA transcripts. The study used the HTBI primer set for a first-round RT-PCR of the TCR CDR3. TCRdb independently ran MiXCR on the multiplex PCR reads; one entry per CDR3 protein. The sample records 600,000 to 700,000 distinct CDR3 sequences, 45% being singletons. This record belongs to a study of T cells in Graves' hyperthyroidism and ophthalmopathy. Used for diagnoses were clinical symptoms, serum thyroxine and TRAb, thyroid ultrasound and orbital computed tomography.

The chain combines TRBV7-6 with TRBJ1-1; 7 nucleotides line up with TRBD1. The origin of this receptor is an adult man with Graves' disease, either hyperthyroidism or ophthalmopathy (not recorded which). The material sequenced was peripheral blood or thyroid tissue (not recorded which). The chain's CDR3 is CASRPRDRPNTEAFF. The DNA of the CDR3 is TGTGCCAGCAGGCCCAGGGACAGACCAAACACTGAAGCTTTCTTT.